This paragraph reports one TCR beta chain. The antigen is not known. The CDR3 consists of 16 residues. The V end lost 4 bases, the J end lost 5 bases, and 21 bases lay between the germline ends. CDR1 SGHDT and CDR2 YYEEEE come from the germline V gene. The data were obtained in a study of T cell responses to AZD1222 COVID-19 vaccine. Points from the study as a whole: Clonal diversity was possibly underestimated, and the donors were mostly white British, with more females. Unmutated regions of variants are reportedly targeted by nearly half of spike-specific TCRs.

Sequenced by immunoSEQ multiplex PCR; TCRdb stores in-frame clones only, minus some. This table holds 90,000 to 130,000 clones, around 93% found once. This receptor was taken from an adult in good health. The rearrangement uses TRBV5-6 and TRBJ1-2; D unclear. The sequencing used peripheral blood, collected on day 0 of AZD1222 vaccination. The CDR3 DNA reads as TGTGCCAGCAGCCCCTTGGGCGGGGTGGGAGTTTATGGCTACACCTTC. Translating it yields CASSPLGGVGVYGYTF.